Below, 26 T cell receptor beta chains from the same sample are listed, as sequenced in a study of cytomegalovirus exposure and HLA in healthy donors. Amplification used 60 Vbeta primers and 13 Jbeta primers. Using immunoSEQ multiplex PCR, the repertoire was profiled, and TCRdb retains in-frame clones only, with some absent. The repertoire has 200,000 or so clones, over 75% of them found once; the top ten carry 3% to 4%. Material: PBMCs. The receptors here all came from a man between 45 and 60 years old in good health and CMV-seronegative.

The chain is built from TRBV6-6 and TRBJ2-7; D gene uncertain. The CDR3 consists of 12 residues. Per germline, CDR1 MNHNY and CDR2 SVGAGI (reference sequence). The V end was cut by 6 bases, the J end by 0 bases, with 6 bases between. The CDR3 bases are TGTGCCAGCAGCTTCAGCTCCTACGAGCAGTACTTC. This gives the protein CASSFSSYEQYF.

V is TRBV7-2 and J is TRBJ1-2; D uncertain. Germline CDR1 is SGHTA and CDR2 is FQGNSA. This CDR3 is 13 amino acids long. V lost 2 bases, J lost 4 bases, and 8 bases lay in between. The DNA for the CDR3 is TGTGCCAGCAGCTTAATCCGGGTCTATGGCTACACCTTC. It specifies CASSLIRVYGYTF. Variable domain in full (rest from reference TRBV7-2 and TRBJ1-2): GAGVSQSPSNKVTEKGKDVELRCDPISGHTALYWYRQSLGQGLEFLIYFQGNSAPDKSGLPSDRFSAERTGGSVSTLTIQRTQQEDSAVYLCASSLIRVYGYTFGSGTRLTVV.

The V call is TRBV29-1, the J call TRBJ2-3; no clear D gene. V lost 4 bases and J 0 bases, leaving 5 bases between the germline ends. CDR3 length: 12 amino acids. Germline assignment: CDR1 SQVTM and CDR2 ANQGSEA. The CDR3: CSVGLSTDTQYF. The CDR3 DNA reads as TGCAGCGTTGGTCTCAGCACAGATACGCAGTATTTT.

The J gene is TRBJ2-7, the V gene TRBV5-6; 7 bases match TRBD2. Germline loops: CDR1 SGHDT, CDR2 YYEEEE. The CDR3 contains 14 residues. V lost 0 bases and J lost 1; bases outside the gene matches: 1. The CDR3 loop is CASSLGGGSYEQYF. The DNA for the CDR3 is TGTGCCAGCAGCTTGGGCGGGGGTTCCTACGAGCAGTACTTC.

This chain connects TRBV7-2 to TRBJ2-2; TRBD2 is a possible D gene (7 bases). Trimming took 10 bases from V and 5 from J, leaving 23 bases between them. This CDR3 region has 16 residues. Germline V gene data show CDR1 as SGHTA and CDR2 as FQGNSA. CDR3 nucleotides: TGTGCCATCCCCCCCATTGGCGGGGGCCCGACCGGGGAGCTGTTTTTT. Protein sequence: CAIPPIGGGPTGELFF. The full variable domain, with the rest looked up from reference TRBV7-2 and TRBJ2-2, is GAGVSQSPSNKVTEKGKDVELRCDPISGHTALYWYRQSLGQGLEFLIYFQGNSAPDKSGLPSDRFSAERTGGSVSTLTIQRTQQEDSAVYLCAIPPIGGGPTGELFFGEGSRLTVL.

The V call is TRBV27, the J call TRBJ1-5, with a weak D call TRBD1 (6 bases). The CDR3 runs to 15 residues. Trimming removed 5 bases at V and 0 bases at J, with 11 bases between. Per the germline V gene, CDR1 is MNHEY and CDR2 is SMNVEV (reference sequence). The CDR3 protein is CASSPYRDSNQPQHF. The CDR3 DNA sequence: TGTGCCAGCAGTCCATACAGGGATAGCAATCAGCCCCAGCATTTT.

This chain connects TRBV25-1 to TRBJ2-5, with a possible D match to TRBD1 (5 bases). There are 14 residues in the CDR3. CDR1 and CDR2 from the germline V gene are MGHDK and SYGVNS. V was cut by 5 bases and J by 3 bases, with 13 bases left in between. DNA of the CDR3: TGTGCCAGCAGTATCCGGACAAGGGAAGAGACCCAGTACTTC. Translation: CASSIRTREETQYF.

The chain couples TRBV19 to TRBJ1-4; 8 bases are shared with TRBD1. Germline V gene lookup returns CDR1 LNHDA and CDR2 SQIVND (reference sequence). The CDR3 consists of 14 residues. V gave up 3 bases and J gave up 7 bases; unmatched junction bases: 4. The CDR3 here is CASSMGRGREKLFF. The CDR3 bases are TGTGCCAGTAGTATGGGCAGGGGGCGTGAAAAACTGTTTTTT. Looking up the rest from reference TRBV19 and TRBJ1-4 gives the full variable domain: DGGITQSPKYLFRKEGQNVTLSCEQNLNHDAMYWYRQDPGQGLRLIYYSQIVNDFQKGDIAEGYSVSREKKESFPLTVTSAQKNPTAFYLCASSMGRGREKLFFGSGTQLSVL.

The chain links TRBV7-2 to TRBJ2-7; maybe TRBD2 (6 bases). This CDR3 region has 14 residues. Trimming took 5 bases from V and 1 from J, leaving 12 bases between them. Germline CDR1 and CDR2: SGHTA and FQGNSA. The chain's CDR3 is CASSRAGNSYEQYF. CDR3 DNA sequence: TGTGCCAGCAGCCGGGCGGGAAATTCCTACGAGCAGTACTTC.

The rearrangement links TRBV7-2 to TRBJ2-1, with a possible D match to TRBD2 (6 bases). The CDR3 sequence is 16 residues long. Germline V gives CDR1 SGHTA, CDR2 FQGNSA. Deletions cut 5 bases from V and 2 bases from J, with 16 bases between. In nucleotides, the CDR3 is TGTGCCAGCAGCCCTCCCGGGCGCGGGGCCTACAATGAGCAGTTCTTC. Encoded protein: CASSPPGRGAYNEQFF.

The chain employs TRBV10-3 and TRBJ2-1; perhaps TRBD1 as D (5 bases). Trimming shortened V by 6 bases and J by 5 bases, and 5 bases separated the two germline ends. The germline gives CDR1 ENHRY, CDR2 SYGVKD. The length of the CDR3 is 11 residues. The CDR3 sequence: CAISRDNEQFF. CDR3 DNA: TGTGCCATCAGCAGGGACAATGAGCAGTTCTTC.

The rearrangement joins TRBV21-1 to TRBJ2-2; TRBD1 is the table's D call and was not checked against the DNA. TRBV21-1 represents a pseudogene. CDR3 length: 17 residues. The CDR3 here is CASSKGGGQGGTGELFF. CDR3 sequence (DNA): TGTGCCAGCAGCAAAGGGGGGGGACAGGGAGGAACCGGGGAGCTGTTTTTT.

This clone has a handful of counts. The chain has TRBV14 and TRBJ1-1, with 9 bases that match TRBD1. The CDR3 is 17 residues long. CDR1 and CDR2 (germline): SGHDN, FVKESK. V lost 4 bases to trimming and J lost 3 bases; unmatched junction nucleotides: 12. CDR3 nucleotide sequence: TGTGCCAGCAGCCGCGGGACAGGGAACGTTGGGGACACTGAAGCTTTCTTT. It codes for CASSRGTGNVGDTEAFF.

On this clone itself: The junction and the germline gene differ at one end; a read error may be behind it. The chain combines TRBV9 with TRBJ1-3; 8 bases line up with TRBD1. The length of the CDR3 is 12 residues. The germline V gene has CDR1 SGDLS and CDR2 YYNGEE. The DNA for the CDR3 is TGTGCCAGCAGCAGTTCCCGGGACAGGCGGCATTTT. It is translated as CASSSSRDRRHF. The entire variable domain, with the rest obtained from reference TRBV9 and TRBJ1-3, is as follows: DSGVTQTPKHLITATGQRVTLRCSPRSGDLSVYWYQQSLDQGLQFLIQYYNGEERAKGNILERFSAQQFPDLHSELNLSSLELGDSALYFCASSSSRDRRHFGEGSWLTVV.

The CDR3 reads CASSSGMNTGELFF. CDR3 coding DNA: TGTGCCAGCAGCAGCGGGATGAACACCGGGGAGCTGTTTTTT. The chain recombines TRBV7-9 with TRBJ2-2; 7 nucleotides match TRBD2. The CDR3 totals 14 residues. CDR1 is SEHNR, CDR2 FQNEAQ, per germline (reference sequence). V was clipped by 5 bases and J by 1 base; unmatched bases: 1.

J is TRBJ2-1 and V is TRBV7-2; D perhaps matches TRBD2 (5 bases). V was trimmed by 0 bases and J by 9 bases, leaving 12 bases between them. CDR3 length equals 14 residues. Germline V gene data show CDR1 as SGHTA and CDR2 as FQGNSA. DNA for the CDR3: TGTGCCAGCAGCTTAGCGCTAGCCCTCATTGAGCAGTTCTTC. This codes for CASSLALALIEQFF.

The chain couples TRBV5-5 to TRBJ2-1; TRBD2 agrees at 9 bases. V shed 6 bases and J 10 bases; nucleotides not matched to a gene: 8. The germline V gene encodes CDR1 SGHKS and CDR2 YYEKEE (reference sequence). This CDR3 has 13 amino acids. As DNA, the CDR3 is TGTGCCAGCATAGCGGGGGACACATGGGAGCAGTTCTTC. Encoded protein: CASIAGDTWEQFF.

The chain employs TRBV6-1 and TRBJ1-1; TRBD1 aligns across 7 bases. J lost 0 bases, V lost 6 bases, and 7 bases had no gene match. The CDR3 sequence is 15 residues long. From germline, CDR1 is MNHNS and CDR2 SASEGT. The CDR3 region is CASSRDRAMNTEAFF. In DNA form, the CDR3 reads TGTGCCAGCAGCAGAGACAGGGCCATGAACACTGAAGCTTTCTTT.

V gene TRBV11-3 combines with J gene TRBJ2-1; D is perhaps TRBD2 (5 bases). CDR1 SGHNT and CDR2 YENEEA come from the germline V gene. Trimming cost V 5 bases and J 0 bases, with 14 bases left between them. This CDR3 contains 16 residues. The CDR3 here is CASSPQSGSSYNEQFF. Here the CDR3 DNA reads TGTGCCAGCAGCCCCCAAAGCGGTAGCTCCTACAATGAGCAGTTCTTC.

The chain combines TRBV27 with TRBJ1-2; 9 nucleotides align to TRBD1. The germline V gene has CDR1 MNHEY and CDR2 SMNVEV (reference sequence). The CDR3 is made up of 14 amino acids. V shed 5 bases and J 6 bases; nucleotides not matched to a gene: 7. The CDR3, as DNA: TGTGCCAGCAGTCCCCGGGGACAGGGAAATGGCTACACCTTC. It encodes CASSPRGQGNGYTF.

This chain uses TRBV6-5 with TRBJ1-1; D remains unclear. Trimming cost V 8 bases and J 4 bases, with 11 bases left between them. There are 12 residues in the CDR3. Germline V gene sequence: CDR1 MNHEY, CDR2 SVGAGI. CDR3 region: CASSVRGTEAFF. The CDR3 DNA is TGTGCCAGCTCTGTCCGGGGCACTGAAGCTTTCTTT.

This rearrangement joins TRBV29-1 to TRBJ1-1, with D perhaps TRBD1 (5 bases). Germline CDR1 is SQVTM and CDR2 is ANQGSEA. The CDR3 is made up of 13 amino acids. V lost 4 bases and J 5 bases, leaving 14 bases between the germline ends. CDR3 residues: CSVVGPGPTEAFF. Written as DNA, the CDR3 is TGCAGCGTTGTAGGTCCAGGGCCAACTGAAGCTTTCTTT.

The gene calls are TRBV7-9 and TRBJ1-1, with D possibly TRBD1 on 5 matching bases. The germline V and J ends were trimmed by 1 base and 1 base, with 10 bases remaining between them. The CDR3 length is 15 residues. CDR1 is SEHNR, CDR2 FQNEAQ, per germline (reference sequence). This CDR3 reads CASSLVGGENTEAFF. For the CDR3, the DNA is TGTGCCAGCAGCTTAGTGGGAGGGGAGAACACTGAAGCTTTCTTT.

This chain uses TRBV6-4 with TRBJ1-3, with D possibly TRBD1 on 6 matching bases. The germline V and J ends were trimmed by 1 base and 2 bases, with 12 bases remaining between them. Germline CDR1 reads MRHNA; CDR2 reads SNTAGT. This CDR3 is built from 16 residues. The CDR3 loop is CASSDWFWDTGNTIYF. The DNA for the CDR3 is TGTGCCAGCAGTGACTGGTTTTGGGACACTGGAAACACCATATATTTT.

This clone was observed a few times. The rearrangement links TRBV4-3 to TRBJ1-2; 7 bases map to TRBD1. V shed 1 base, J shed 9 bases, and the junction held 11 bases outside the gene matches. CDR1 is LGHNA and CDR2 is YSLEER in the germline V gene. CDR3 length equals 15 residues. The CDR3 region is CASSQARQGSSSYTF. CDR3 bases: TGCGCCAGCAGCCAAGCCCGACAGGGATCTTCCAGCTACACCTTC.

This chain joins TRBV5-6 and TRBJ2-4; D perhaps matches TRBD2 (5 bases). From germline, CDR1 is SGHDT and CDR2 YYEEEE. The CDR3 extends over 14 amino acids. The ends were cut back, 0 bases at V and 5 bases at J, with 9 bases in the middle. The CDR3 loop is CASSLVGRENIQYF. DNA for the CDR3: TGTGCCAGCAGCTTGGTGGGGAGAGAAAACATTCAGTACTTC.